Following are 29 T cell receptor beta chains from one sample sequenced in a study of cytomegalovirus exposure and HLA in healthy donors. Use of 60 Vbeta and 13 Jbeta primers characterized the PCR. The repertoire was sequenced with immunoSEQ multiplex PCR; TCRdb's copy has only in-frame clones and lacks some. This sample has around 63,000 clones, with more than 80% found just once. Sequencing was carried out using PBMCs. These receptors were taken from a woman aged 25 to 39 in good health and CMV-seronegative.

The chain joins TRBV27 to TRBJ1-1, with TRBD1 identical over 11 bases. The length of the CDR3 is 13 residues. CDR1 MNHEY and CDR2 SMNVEV come from the germline V gene (reference sequence). The trim removed 6 bases at V and 5 bases at J, leaving 2 bases unmatched. As DNA, the CDR3 is TGTGCCAGCAGGGGGACAGGGGGAACTGAAGCTTTCTTT. It specifies CASRGTGGTEAFF.

The rearrangement links TRBV19 to TRBJ2-7; 7 bases agree with TRBD1. The V and J ends lost 1 base and 2 bases, in that order; junction bases with no gene match: 2. In germline, CDR1 is LNHDA, CDR2 SQIVND (reference sequence). This CDR3 is 14 amino acids long. This CDR3 is CASSIGTGAYEQYF. In DNA, the CDR3 is TGTGCCAGTAGTATAGGGACAGGAGCCTACGAGCAGTACTTC.

V and J are TRBV19 and TRBJ1-6; D not resolved. This CDR3 has 14 amino acids. The germline V and J ends were trimmed by 5 bases and 6 bases, with 11 bases remaining between them. CDR1 is LNHDA, CDR2 SQIVND, per germline (reference sequence). CDR3 DNA sequence: TGTGCCAGTAGTTTCGGTGTCGGTAATTCACCCCTCCACTTT. It specifies CASSFGVGNSPLHF. Combining the CDR3 with reference TRBV19 and TRBJ1-6 gives the whole variable domain DGGITQSPKYLFRKEGQNVTLSCEQNLNHDAMYWYRQDPGQGLRLIYYSQIVNDFQKGDIAEGYSVSREKKESFPLTVTSAQKNPTAFYLCASSFGVGNSPLHFGNGTRLTVT.

The V and J genes are TRBV19 and TRBJ1-1; D remains unclear. V gave up 0 bases and J gave up 1 base, with 12 bases separating them. This CDR3 spans 16 amino acids. The germline gives CDR1 LNHDA, CDR2 SQIVND (reference sequence). CDR3 coding DNA: TGTGCCAGTAGTATAGATTGGGCAGTCCGGAACACTGAAGCTTTCTTT. Protein product: CASSIDWAVRNTEAFF.

The rearrangement joins TRBV7-9 to TRBJ2-3, with D unclear. Trimming shortened V by 3 bases and J by 8 bases, and 9 bases separated the two germline ends. This CDR3 has 12 amino acids. Germline loops: CDR1 SEHNR, CDR2 FQNEAQ (reference sequence). The CDR3 DNA sequence: TGTGCCAGCAGCTTCGACTTCAGTACGCAGTATTTT. Its translation: CASSFDFSTQYF.

The chain recombines TRBV9 with TRBJ1-2; D perhaps matches TRBD1 (5 bases). Germline CDR1 and CDR2: SGDLS and YYNGEE. The CDR3 is made up of 15 amino acids. V dropped 0 bases and J dropped 1 base, with 10 bases sitting between them. CDR3 residues: CASSVGVQGNYGYTF. The DNA of the CDR3 is TGTGCCAGCAGCGTAGGAGTCCAGGGTAACTATGGCTACACCTTC. Filled out from reference TRBV9 and TRBJ1-2, the complete variable domain reads DSGVTQTPKHLITATGQRVTLRCSPRSGDLSVYWYQQSLDQGLQFLIQYYNGEERAKGNILERFSAQQFPDLHSELNLSSLELGDSALYFCASSVGVQGNYGYTFGSGTRLTVV.

This clone was seen a handful of times. This sequence joins TRBV27 and TRBJ2-4, with unresolved D. Germline V gene lookup returns CDR1 MNHEY and CDR2 SMNVEV (reference sequence). Trimming left V 10 bases short and J 0 bases short, with 13 bases between. CDR3 length: 14 residues. In DNA, the CDR3 is TGTGCCACCCACAGCTTGCTAGCCAAAAACATTCAGTACTTC. It encodes CATHSLLAKNIQYF.

The chain uses TRBV7-8 and TRBJ2-3; TRBD2 aligns across 12 bases. CDR1 is SGHVS and CDR2 is FQNEAQ in the germline V gene. There are 16 residues in the CDR3. The junction had 5 bases not matched to a gene; V was cut back by 5 bases and J by 2 bases. The CDR3 DNA sequence: TGTGCCAGCAGCCGACTAGCGGGGGAAGTCACAGATACGCAGTATTTT. Amino acids: CASSRLAGEVTDTQYF.

This rearrangement joins TRBV28 to TRBJ1-2; 8 bases align to TRBD1. The CDR3 length is 13 residues. Germline CDR1 and CDR2: MDHEN and SYDVKM. V was pared by 6 bases and J by 4 bases, with 4 bases of the junction left unmatched. CDR3 DNA: TGTGCCAGCAGACGGACAGGGCTCTATGGCTACACCTTC. Translating it yields CASRRTGLYGYTF.

DNA of the CDR3: TGTGCCAGCAGTCCCCGACAGGGGAATCAGCCCCAGCATTTT. It is translated as CASSPRQGNQPQHF. This chain joins TRBV27 and TRBJ1-5; TRBD1 agrees at 8 bases. The V gene end was trimmed by 5 bases and the J gene end by 4 bases; junction bases not matched to a gene: 4. The CDR3 loop spans 14 amino acids. Germline V gene lookup returns CDR1 MNHEY and CDR2 SMNVEV (reference sequence).

The chain couples TRBV6-1 to TRBJ2-5; 7 bases are shared with TRBD2. The end of the DNA fits TRBJ2-7 better, so the J call may be wrong. CDR3 length equals 14 residues. Germline V gene lookup returns CDR1 MNHNS and CDR2 SASEGT. The CDR3 nucleotides read TGTGCCACCGCGGGGGACCTCCTCTCCTACGAGCAGTACTTC. This codes for CATAGDLLSYEQYF.

This clone was observed a single time. The chain combines TRBV23-1 with TRBJ2-1; 14 nucleotides line up with TRBD2. TRBV23-1 is known as an ORF, though its function is uncertain. The CDR3 is made up of 17 amino acids. V shed 5 bases and J 8 bases; nucleotides not matched to a gene: 11. The CDR3 nucleotides read TGCGCCAGCAGTGTGAAGGGACTAGCGGGGGAGTTGGATGAGCAGTTCTTC. This sequence encodes CASSVKGLAGELDEQFF.

The chain links TRBV6-8 to TRBJ2-7, with 7 bases matching TRBD2. Germline CDR1 reads MNHGY; CDR2 reads SAAAGT. Unmatched junction bases numbered 16, after V lost 8 bases and J lost 3 bases. The length of the CDR3 is 16 residues. The CDR3 loop is CASYPRPSGPNYEQYF. DNA for the CDR3: TGTGCCAGCTACCCTCGGCCTAGCGGACCGAACTACGAGCAGTACTTC.

The chain uses TRBV6-5 and TRBJ1-1; 9 nucleotides line up with TRBD1. Germline CDR1 reads MNHEY; CDR2 reads SVGAGI. V shed 7 bases, J shed 7 bases, and the junction held 4 bases outside the gene matches. This CDR3 spans 12 amino acids. For the CDR3, the DNA is TGTGCCAGCAACAGGGGGCAAGGTGAAGCTTTCTTT. Translated, it gives CASNRGQGEAFF.

This sequence joins TRBV7-6 and TRBJ1-2; D gene ambiguous. This CDR3 contains 14 residues. The V and J ends lost 4 bases and 6 bases respectively, with 15 bases between them. Germline V gives CDR1 SGHVS, CDR2 FNYEAQ. CDR3 residues: CASSSGLARDGYTF. The CDR3 DNA follows: TGTGCCAGCAGCTCCGGGTTAGCGCGCGATGGCTACACCTTC.

The chain is built from TRBV6-4 and TRBJ1-2; D call uncertain. The CDR3 sequence is 14 residues long. Germline CDR1 and CDR2: MRHNA and SNTAGT. Trimming removed 8 bases from V and 4 bases from J, with 17 bases in between. The CDR3 sequence: CASSPKAPAYGYTF. The CDR3 bases are TGTGCCAGCTCCCCAAAAGCCCCCGCCTATGGCTACACCTTC.

The chain is built from TRBV10-3 and TRBJ2-1, with 8 bases matching TRBD1. The V and J ends lost 4 bases and 3 bases, in that order; junction bases with no gene match: 5. CDR1 is ENHRY, CDR2 SYGVKD, per germline. The CDR3 extends over 15 amino acids. CDR3 in amino acids: CAISVVGTGYNEQFF. CDR3 nucleotides: TGTGCCATCAGTGTTGTAGGGACAGGCTACAATGAGCAGTTCTTC.

This clone turned up a few times. V usage is TRBV5-1 and J usage is TRBJ1-1, with D uncertain. V was trimmed by 0 bases and J by 0 bases, leaving 9 bases between them. Germline-derived CDR1 and CDR2 are SGHRS and YFSETQ. There are 15 residues in the CDR3. CDR3 DNA: TGCGCCAGCAGCTTGGGACGGAGAATGAACACTGAAGCTTTCTTT. It translates to CASSLGRRMNTEAFF.

The rearrangement joins TRBV5-1 to TRBJ2-1; 9 bases are shared with TRBD2. With 0 bases clipped from V and 4 bases from J, the junction kept 2 bases outside the gene matches. The germline CDR1 and CDR2 sequences are SGHRS and YFSETQ. This CDR3 is 15 amino acids long. For the CDR3, the DNA is TGCGCCAGCAGCTTGGGACTAGCGGAATACAATGAGCAGTTCTTC. This codes for CASSLGLAEYNEQFF.

This chain joins TRBV19 and TRBJ1-5; the match to TRBD1 covers 8 bases. The germline CDR1 and CDR2 sequences are LNHDA and SQIVND (reference sequence). Trimming at V came to 2 bases and at J to 6 bases, leaving 6 bases not matched to a gene. The CDR3 covers 15 residues. CDR3: CASSIQAGGPQPQHF. DNA for the CDR3: TGTGCCAGTAGTATACAGGCAGGGGGCCCTCAGCCCCAGCATTTT.

This chain uses TRBV18 with TRBJ1-1, with 10 bases matching TRBD1. Germline CDR1 and CDR2: KGHSH and LQKENI. CDR3 length equals 17 residues. V dropped 3 bases and J dropped 0; count of bases not matched to a gene: 7. The CDR3, as DNA: TGTGCCAGCTCACCCCAGACAGGGGGCTACATGAACACTGAAGCTTTCTTT. Amino acids: CASSPQTGGYMNTEAFF.

V and J are TRBV7-8 and TRBJ1-5, with a possible D match to TRBD1 (5 bases). V lost 1 base and J 6 bases, leaving 13 bases between the germline ends. There are 15 residues in the CDR3. Germline assignment: CDR1 SGHVS and CDR2 FQNEAQ. As DNA, the CDR3 is TGTGCCAGCAGCTTAGTTTCCCAGGGCGGTCAGCCCCAGCATTTT. This codes for CASSLVSQGGQPQHF.

The chain has TRBV4-2 and TRBJ1-2; 8 nucleotides match TRBD1. The germline V gene encodes CDR1 LGHNA and CDR2 YNFKEQ. V trimming: 3 bases; J trimming: 6 bases; junction bases outside the gene matches: 15. CDR3 length equals 17 residues. This CDR3 reads CASSHAVSGQGINGYTF. The CDR3, as DNA: TGTGCCAGCAGCCATGCGGTTTCAGGACAGGGAATAAATGGCTACACCTTC.

The chain couples TRBV7-9 to TRBJ1-2; D not certain. Germline values: CDR1 SEHNR, CDR2 FQNEAQ (reference sequence). Deletions cut 2 bases from V and 6 bases from J, with 7 bases between. The CDR3 runs 12 residues. CDR3: CASSLQTDGYTF. The CDR3 DNA follows: TGTGCCAGCAGCTTACAGACTGATGGCTACACCTTC.

This chain connects TRBV5-1 to TRBJ1-1; no reliable D call. Trimming cost V 1 base and J 3 bases, with 13 bases left between them. The CDR3 loop spans 15 amino acids. Looked up from germline, CDR1 is SGHRS and CDR2 is YFSETQ. CDR3 protein: CASSLYNFMDTEAFF. DNA of the CDR3: TGCGCCAGCAGCTTGTATAACTTTATGGACACTGAAGCTTTCTTT.

This chain uses TRBV5-4 with TRBJ2-1; 10 bases line up with TRBD1. CDR3 length equals 14 residues. Germline V gene lookup returns CDR1 SGHNT and CDR2 YYREEE (reference sequence). V lost 3 bases, J lost 9 bases, and 6 bases stayed unmatched. The CDR3 protein is CASSSPTGGFEQFF. The CDR3 nucleotides read TGTGCCAGCAGCTCCCCGACAGGGGGCTTTGAGCAGTTCTTC.

The rearrangement links TRBV9 to TRBJ2-5, with TRBD2 matching 7 bases. With V trimmed by 0 bases and J by 4 bases, 6 bases remained unmatched. Germline V CDR1 and CDR2: SGDLS, YYNGEE. This CDR3 comprises 15 residues. The CDR3 nucleotides are TGTGCCAGCAGCGTAGCTTGGGCTAGCGGAGAGACCCAGTACTTC. Translation gives CASSVAWASGETQYF. The variable domain in full, completed from reference TRBV9 and TRBJ2-5, reads DSGVTQTPKHLITATGQRVTLRCSPRSGDLSVYWYQQSLDQGLQFLIQYYNGEERAKGNILERFSAQQFPDLHSELNLSSLELGDSALYFCASSVAWASGETQYFGPGTRLLVL.

The CDR3 DNA reads as TGTGCCAGCACCGGGCAGGGGGCGGGTAATTCACCCCTCCACTTT. Protein: CASTGQGAGNSPLHF. The gene calls are TRBV6-1 and TRBJ1-6; TRBD1 matches 8 bases. The V gene end was trimmed by 7 bases and the J gene end by 6 bases; junction bases not matched to a gene: 8. CDR1 MNHNS and CDR2 SASEGT come from the germline V gene. This CDR3 comprises 15 residues.

The rearrangement uses TRBV7-9 and TRBJ2-5; 7 bases align to TRBD2. J gave up 2 bases and V 3 bases, and 9 bases lay outside the gene matches. The CDR3 is made up of 16 amino acids. Germline V CDR1 and CDR2: SEHNR, FQNEAQ (reference sequence). This chain's CDR3 is CASSLGTASGQETQYF. Written as DNA, the CDR3 is TGTGCCAGCAGCTTGGGTACTGCTAGCGGTCAAGAGACCCAGTACTTC. Variable domain in full (rest from reference TRBV7-9 and TRBJ2-5): DTGVSQNPRHKITKRGQNVTFRCDPISEHNRLYWYRQTLGQGPEFLTYFQNEAQLEKSRLLSDRFSAERPKGSFSTLEIQRTEQGDSAMYLCASSLGTASGQETQYFGPGTRLLVL.